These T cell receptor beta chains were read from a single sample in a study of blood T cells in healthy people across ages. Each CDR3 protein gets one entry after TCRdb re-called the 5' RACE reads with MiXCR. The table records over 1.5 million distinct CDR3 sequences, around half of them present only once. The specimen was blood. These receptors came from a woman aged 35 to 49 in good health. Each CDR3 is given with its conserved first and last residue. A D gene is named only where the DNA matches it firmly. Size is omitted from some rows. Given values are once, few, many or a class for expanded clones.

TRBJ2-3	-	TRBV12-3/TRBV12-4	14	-	TGTGCCAGCAGTTTAACAGGGCGGGCAGATATGCAGTATTTT	CASSLTGRADMQYF
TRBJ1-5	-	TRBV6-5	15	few	TGTGCCAGCAGTTACTCGACCCAGCACAATCAGCCCCAGCATTTT	CASSYSTQHNQPQHF
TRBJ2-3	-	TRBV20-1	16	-	TGCAGTGCTAAAAGACGGATCGGCGGGGTCACAGATACGCAGTATTTT	CSAKRRIGGVTDTQYF
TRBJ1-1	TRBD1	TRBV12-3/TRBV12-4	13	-	TGTGCCAGCAGTGACGGGACAGCCTATGAAGCTTTCTTT	CASSDGTAYEAFF
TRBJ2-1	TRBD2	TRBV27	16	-	TGTGCCAGCAGCGGGGGGGCTAGCGGGGCATACAATGAGCAGTTCTTC	CASSGGASGAYNEQFF
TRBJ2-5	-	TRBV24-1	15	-	TGTGCCACCAGTGATCCGACGACAAGACAAGAGACCCAGTACTTC	CATSDPTTRQETQYF
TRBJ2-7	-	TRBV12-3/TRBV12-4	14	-	TGTGCCAGCAGCCGGGACCGCCATTACAATGAGCAGTACTTC	CASSRDRHYNEQYF
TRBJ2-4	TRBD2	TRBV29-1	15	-	TGCAGCGTTGTGGCTAGCGGGGTATCCAAAAACATTCAGTACTTC	CSVVASGVSKNIQYF
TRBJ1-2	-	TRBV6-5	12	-	TGTGCCAGCAGTCGACCGGAGGGGGGCTACACCTTC	CASSRPEGGYTF
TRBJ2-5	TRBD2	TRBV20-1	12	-	TGCAGCTCACAGCGGGGCCAAGAGACCCAGTACTTC	CSSQRGQETQYF
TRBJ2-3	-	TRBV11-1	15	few	TGTGCCAGCAGCCAGGGAAGTATTATAACAGATACGCAGTATTTT	CASSQGSIITDTQYF
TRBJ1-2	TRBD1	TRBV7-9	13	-	TGTGCCAGCAGCTTCGACAGGGAAGATGGCTACACCTTC	CASSFDREDGYTF
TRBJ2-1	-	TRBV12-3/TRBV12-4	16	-	TGTGCCAGCAGTTTAGGACTCCTCAACTCCTACAATGAGCAGTTCTTC	CASSLGLLNSYNEQFF
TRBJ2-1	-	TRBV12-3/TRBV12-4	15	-	TGTGCCAGCAGTTCCAATCAAGGGGATACCAATGAGCAGTTCTTC	CASSSNQGDTNEQFF
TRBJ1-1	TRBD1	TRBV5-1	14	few	TGTGCCAGCAGTTTGACAGGGGGGGACACTGAAGCTTTCTTT	CASSLTGGDTEAFF
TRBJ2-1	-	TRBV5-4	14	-	TGTGCCAGCAGCATGAGGGACTTTTACAATGGGCAGTTCTTC	CASSMRDFYNGQFF
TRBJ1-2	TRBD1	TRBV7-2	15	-	TGTGCCAGCAGCTCCACCAATCCGGGACAGGGTGGCTACACCTTC	CASSSTNPGQGGYTF
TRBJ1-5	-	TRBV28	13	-	TGTGCCAGCAACAGGGATAGCAATCAGCCCCAGCATTTT	CASNRDSNQPQHF
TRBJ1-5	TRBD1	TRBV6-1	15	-	TGTGCCAGCAGGGGACAGCTTAATAGCAATCAGCCCCAGCATTTT	CASRGQLNSNQPQHF
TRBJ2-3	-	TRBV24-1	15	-	TGTGCCACCAGCGTCGGCGGGTCGTACACAGATACGCAGTATTTT	CATSVGGSYTDTQYF
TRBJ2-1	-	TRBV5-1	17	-	TGCGCCAGCAGCTCTCAACAGCCGACCCTTGTAGACAATGAGCAGTTCTTC	CASSSQQPTLVDNEQFF
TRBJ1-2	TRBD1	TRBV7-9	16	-	TGTGCCAGCAGCCCCCCGACAGGGGACAAGGGCTATGGCTACACCTTC	CASSPPTGDKGYGYTF
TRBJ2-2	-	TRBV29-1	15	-	TGCAGCGTTGAATACCCGGAGACTAGTTTTGGGGAGCTGTTTTTT	CSVEYPETSFGELFF
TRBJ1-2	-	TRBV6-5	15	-	TGTGCCAGCAGTTTTGCCAGGGTGGGGAACTATGGCTACACCTTC	CASSFARVGNYGYTF
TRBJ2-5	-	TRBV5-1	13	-	TGCGCCAGCACCCAAGGGGCCCTAGAGACCCAGTACTTC	CASTQGALETQYF
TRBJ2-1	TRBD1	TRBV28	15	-	TGTGCCAGCAGTCGACAGGGATCTCCGGGCAATGAGCAGTTCTTC	CASSRQGSPGNEQFF
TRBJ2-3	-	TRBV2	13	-	TGTGCCAGCGATACGAGAGGATCAGATACGCAGTATTTT	CASDTRGSDTQYF
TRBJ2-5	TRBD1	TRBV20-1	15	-	TGCAGTGCTTCAAACCCCAGGGGGCAGAGAGAGACCCAGTACTTC	CSASNPRGQRETQYF
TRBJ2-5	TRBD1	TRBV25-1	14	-	TGTGCCAGCAGTGGGACAGGGAACCTAGAGACCCAGTACTTC	CASSGTGNLETQYF
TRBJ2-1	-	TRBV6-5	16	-	TGTGCCAGCAGTTACTGGGGGACGGTCTCCCGGGGTGAGCAGTTCTTC	CASSYWGTVSRGEQFF
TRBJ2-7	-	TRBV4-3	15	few	TGCGCCAGCAGCCACAACCGGGGATCATCCTACGAGCAGTACTTC	CASSHNRGSSYEQYF
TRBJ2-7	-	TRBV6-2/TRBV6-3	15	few	TGTGCCAGCAGTTCGATTAGGAGGGTCCCCCACGAGCAGTACTTC	CASSSIRRVPHEQYF
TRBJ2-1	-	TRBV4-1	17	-	TGCGCCAGCAGCCAAGTGGCCGCTACCGGGGGGCACAATGAGCAGTTCTTC	CASSQVAATGGHNEQFF
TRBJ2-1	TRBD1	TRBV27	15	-	TGTGCCAGCAGTTTTGTGGCCGGGACAGACAATGAGCAGTTCTTC	CASSFVAGTDNEQFF
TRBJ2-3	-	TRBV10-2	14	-	TGCGCCAGCAGAGTACAGCCTAGCACAGATACGCAGTATTTT	CASRVQPSTDTQYF